The source of this T cell receptor (beta chain) is a study of regulatory T cells in long-lasting Graves disease. Overall study: Newly diagnosed Graves' patients had taken antithyroid drugs under 3 months.

Sample time point: newly diagnosed GD, antithyroid drugs for less than 3 months. Construction of the TCR library relied on RNA isolated from PBMCs. Comments on this clonotype: Its specificity is unknown.

Building the TCR beta libraries relied on iRepertoire HTBI primers, and CDR3 regions underwent Arm-PCR. TCRdb re-derived calls from the multiplex PCR reads in MiXCR, one entry per CDR3 protein. Among about 440,000 distinct CDR3 sequences listed, approximately 16% were seen once. Study outcomes and limitations: Reduced TCR diversity was observed in persistent Graves' patients versus newly diagnosed patients.

V lost 7 bases and J 0 bases, leaving 9 bases between the germline ends. Germline V gene lookup returns CDR1 MNHEY and CDR2 SVGEGT. The CDR3 is 13 amino acids. The sample was also reused in another study, on T cells in Graves' hyperthyroidism and ophthalmopathy. From that paper: From stable hyperthyroidism, ophthalmopathy was set apart by a 13 V-J model.

The sequence came from a woman between 25 and 40 years old with Graves disease. Sequenced material: peripheral blood mononuclear cells (PBMCs), taken at new diagnosis, from a patient treated with antithyroid drugs. This chain connects TRBV6-2 or TRBV6-3 to TRBJ1-1, with D hard to call. The CDR3 DNA follows: TGTGCCAGCATTTCAGATATGAACACTGAAGCTTTCTTT. Its protein product is CASISDMNTEAFF.